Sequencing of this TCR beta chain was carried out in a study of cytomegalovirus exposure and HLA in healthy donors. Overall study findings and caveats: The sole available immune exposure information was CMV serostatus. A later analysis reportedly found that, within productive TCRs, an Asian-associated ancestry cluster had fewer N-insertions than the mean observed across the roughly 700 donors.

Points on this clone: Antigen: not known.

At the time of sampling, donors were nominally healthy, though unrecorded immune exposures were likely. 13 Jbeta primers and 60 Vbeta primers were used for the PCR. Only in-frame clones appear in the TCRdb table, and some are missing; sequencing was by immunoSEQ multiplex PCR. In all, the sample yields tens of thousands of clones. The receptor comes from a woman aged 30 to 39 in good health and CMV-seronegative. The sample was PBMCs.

CDR3 region: CASSQWVRPQSNYGYTF. CDR3 nucleotides: TGCGCCAGCAGCCAATGGGTCAGGCCCCAATCTAACTATGGCTACACCTTC. The V and J genes are TRBV4-1 and TRBJ1-2; D ambiguous. CDR3 length: 17 residues. V was clipped by 2 bases and J by 0 bases, with 16 bases between them. CDR1 is MGHRA, CDR2 YSYEKL, per germline.